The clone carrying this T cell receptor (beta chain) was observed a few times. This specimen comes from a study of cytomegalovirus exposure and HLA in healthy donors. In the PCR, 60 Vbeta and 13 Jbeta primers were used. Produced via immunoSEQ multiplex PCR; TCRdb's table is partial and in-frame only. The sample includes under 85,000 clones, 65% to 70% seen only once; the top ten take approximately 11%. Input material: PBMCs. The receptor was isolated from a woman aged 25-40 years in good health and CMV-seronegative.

In nucleotides, the CDR3 is TGTGCCAGCCTACAGGGCGGTGAAGCTTTCTTT. It is translated as CASLQGGEAFF. The V gene is TRBV2, the J gene TRBJ1-1, with D perhaps matching TRBD1 (6 bases). The CDR3 is 11 amino acids. Germline V CDR1 and CDR2: SNHLY, FYNNEI. V was shortened by 8 bases and J by 7 bases, with 11 bases between the two germline ends.